This TCR beta chain comes out of a study of monozygotic twins with inflammatory bowel disease. TCR libraries each used around 3,300 ng of total RNA. In eight separate reactions per sample, cDNA was generated. Two nested PCRs, of about 16 and 10 cycles, processed TCRalpha and TCRbeta cDNA. After re-calling the 5' RACE reads, TCRdb lists one entry per CDR3 protein, DNA absent. The listing records under 200,000 distinct CDR3 sequences. The CDR3 has 13 residues. CDR1 and CDR2 from the germline V gene are SGHVS and FQNEAQ. What was sequenced was blood. The clonotype was recovered from a human donor with ulcerative colitis or Crohn's disease, or a healthy co-twin of an affected twin (not recorded which). V and J are TRBV7-8 and TRBJ1-6. CDR3 residues: CASSLLDNSPLHF.